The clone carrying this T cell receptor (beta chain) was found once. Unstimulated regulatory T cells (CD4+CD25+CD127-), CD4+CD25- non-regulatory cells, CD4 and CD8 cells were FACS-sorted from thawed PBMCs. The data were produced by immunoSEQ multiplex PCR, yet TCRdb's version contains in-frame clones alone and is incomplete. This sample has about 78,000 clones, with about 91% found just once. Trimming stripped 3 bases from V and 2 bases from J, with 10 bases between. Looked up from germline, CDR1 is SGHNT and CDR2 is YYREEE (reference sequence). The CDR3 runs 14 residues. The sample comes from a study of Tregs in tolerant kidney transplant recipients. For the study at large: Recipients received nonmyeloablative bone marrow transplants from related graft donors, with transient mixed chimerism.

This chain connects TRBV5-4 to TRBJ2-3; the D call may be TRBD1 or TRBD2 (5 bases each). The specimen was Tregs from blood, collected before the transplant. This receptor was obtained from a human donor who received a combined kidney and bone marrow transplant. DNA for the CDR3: TGTGCCAGCAGCTCCTCAGGGACCACAGATACGCAGTATTTT. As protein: CASSSSGTTDTQYF.